Each of the 17 T cell receptor beta chains below was sequenced from the same sample in a study of blood T cell repertoires in COVID-19. Data came from immunoSEQ multiplex PCR; TCRdb stores just in-frame clones and leaves some out. In the table there are around 360,000 clones, around 87% of which are singletons. Sample: PBMCs or T cells enriched from blood (not recorded which). The receptor source for this set is a man in his forties or fifties in a cohort exposed to, infected with or recovered from COVID-19 (not recorded which).

V is TRBV3-1 (or the pseudogene TRBV3-2) and J is TRBJ1-2, with 8 bases that match TRBD1. V shed 8 bases and J 4 bases; nucleotides not matched to a gene: 0. CDR1 LGHDT and CDR2 YNNKEL come from the germline V gene (reference sequence). The CDR3 contains 11 residues. CDR3 region: CASGTGYGYTF. The CDR3 DNA reads TGTGCCAGCGGGACAGGCTATGGCTACACCTTC.

This clone appeared once. The chain employs TRBV18 and TRBJ2-3; D is perhaps TRBD2 (5 bases). Germline V gene data show CDR1 as KGHSH and CDR2 as LQKENI. Trimming removed 4 bases from V and 1 base from J, with 6 bases in between. The CDR3 consists of 13 residues. The DNA of the CDR3 is TGTGCCAGCTCACACGGGGGCACAGATACGCAGTATTTT. Translated: CASSHGGTDTQYF.

The rearrangement joins TRBV23-1 to TRBJ2-3, with 14 bases aligning to TRBD2. TRBV23-1 is an ORF, with its function uncertain. Germline trimming cut 1 base from V and 0 bases from J; bases unmatched to any gene: 6. The CDR3 runs 19 residues. CDR3 coding DNA: TGCGCCAGCAGTCAATTGGGGACTAGCGGGAGCCGTAGCACAGATACGCAGTATTTT. Its translation is CASSQLGTSGSRSTDTQYF.

This chain joins TRBV28 and TRBJ2-4, with 7 bases matching TRBD2. Per germline, CDR1 MDHEN and CDR2 SYDVKM. CDR3 size: 16 residues. V dropped 6 bases and J dropped 1; count of bases not matched to a gene: 9. CDR3 region: CASSPRDYRAKNIQYF. The CDR3 bases are TGTGCCAGCAGCCCTAGGGACTATAGGGCCAAAAACATTCAGTACTTC.

V gene TRBV3-1 (or the pseudogene TRBV3-2) combines with J gene TRBJ1-2; no definite D call. The CDR3 totals 13 residues. Trimming removed 4 bases from V and 8 bases from J, with 14 bases in between. Per the germline V gene, CDR1 is LGHDT and CDR2 is YNNKEL (reference sequence). CDR3 sequence (DNA): TGTGCCAGCAGCCCACAGACCTTTTTGGGCTACACCTTC. This codes for CASSPQTFLGYTF.

This clone was seen only a few times. The chain has TRBV9 and TRBJ1-2; 7 bases agree with TRBD1. The CDR3 totals 17 residues. V lost 3 bases and J lost 0; bases outside the gene matches: 11. In germline, CDR1 is SGDLS, CDR2 YYNGEE. CDR3 in amino acids: CASSARGSGGTNYGYTF. CDR3 coding DNA: TGTGCCAGCAGCGCCCGAGGATCAGGGGGAACTAACTATGGCTACACCTTC.

V and J are TRBV18 and TRBJ2-7, with 11 bases identical to TRBD2. Germline loops: CDR1 KGHSH, CDR2 LQKENI. Trimming at V came to 6 bases and at J to 3 bases, leaving 4 bases not matched to a gene. This CDR3 spans 14 amino acids. The CDR3 DNA sequence: TGTGCCAGCTCCTCCGGGACTAGCGGCTACGAGCAGTACTTC. Translation: CASSSGTSGYEQYF.

The rearrangement uses TRBV28 and TRBJ1-5; D unresolved. This CDR3 has 16 amino acids. Germline assignment: CDR1 MDHEN and CDR2 SYDVKM. Deletions cut 6 bases from V and 0 bases from J, with 15 bases between. DNA for the CDR3: TGTGCCAGCAGCCCCGGGAGGGTACCTAGCAATCAGCCCCAGCATTTT. It codes for CASSPGRVPSNQPQHF.

This clone appeared a single time. The rearrangement joins TRBV19 to TRBJ2-3; 7 bases align to TRBD2. Germline V lookup: CDR1 LNHDA, CDR2 SQIVND (reference sequence). The CDR3 consists of 15 residues. The V gene end was trimmed by 5 bases and the J gene end by 5 bases; junction bases not matched to a gene: 10. The CDR3 protein is CASSAAGASLDTQYF. In nucleotides, the CDR3 is TGTGCCAGTAGTGCTGCGGGAGCGTCTTTAGATACGCAGTATTTT.

The chain combines TRBV10-3 with TRBJ2-1, with 10 bases matching TRBD2. The CDR3 contains 15 residues. Per the germline V gene, CDR1 is ENHRY and CDR2 is SYGVKD. Unmatched junction bases numbered 6, after V lost 6 bases and J lost 4 bases. The CDR3 protein is CAISRTSGVYNEQFF. The CDR3 coding sequence is TGTGCCATCAGCAGGACTAGCGGAGTATACAATGAGCAGTTCTTC.

The chain recombines TRBV9 with TRBJ2-1; TRBD1 matches at 7 bases. Germline V gene sequence: CDR1 SGDLS, CDR2 YYNGEE. The CDR3 runs to 18 residues. The trim removed 0 bases at V and 4 bases at J, leaving 13 bases unmatched. CDR3 amino acids: CASSVVVGSSGGYNEQFF. Written as DNA, the CDR3 is TGTGCCAGCAGCGTAGTAGTAGGGTCTTCAGGGGGATACAATGAGCAGTTCTTC.

The J gene is TRBJ1-6, the V gene TRBV6-1; D may be TRBD1 (6 bases). The V and J ends lost 2 bases and 9 bases respectively, with 17 bases between them. From germline, CDR1 is MNHNS and CDR2 SASEGT. The CDR3 spans 16 residues. CDR3 loop: CASSEIPGQKGSPLHF. The CDR3 nucleotides are TGTGCCAGCAGTGAAATACCAGGACAGAAGGGTTCACCCCTCCACTTT.

V and J are TRBV3-1 (or the pseudogene TRBV3-2) and TRBJ1-2, with 11 bases matching TRBD1. CDR3 size: 19 residues. The V gene end was trimmed by 0 bases and the J gene end by 5 bases; junction bases not matched to a gene: 14. Germline CDR1 LGHDT, CDR2 YNNKEL (reference sequence). CDR3 region: CASSQDIVGQGAANYGYTF. In nucleotides, the CDR3 is TGTGCCAGCAGCCAAGATATCGTAGGACAGGGGGCTGCGAATTATGGCTACACCTTC.

The chain is built from TRBV15 and TRBJ1-5; 8 bases align to TRBD1. V gave up 7 bases and J gave up 6 bases; unmatched junction bases: 11. The germline gives CDR1 LNHNV, CDR2 YYDKDF (reference sequence). The CDR3 is made up of 15 amino acids. CDR3 nucleotide sequence: TGTGCCACCACCACACAGGGGGTCCCGGGTCAGCCCCAGCATTTT. Protein sequence: CATTTQGVPGQPQHF. Looking up the rest from reference TRBV15 and TRBJ1-5 gives the full variable domain: DAMVIQNPRYQVTQFGKPVTLSCSQTLNHNVMYWYQQKSSQAPKLLFHYYDKDFNNEADTPDNFQSRRPNTSFCFLDIRSPGLGDTAMYLCATTTQGVPGQPQHFGDGTRLSIL.

This clone was recorded only once. The chain has TRBV2 and TRBJ1-4; 8 bases agree with TRBD1. The CDR3 is made up of 14 amino acids. Germline V gives CDR1 SNHLY, CDR2 FYNNEI. V shed 6 bases, J shed 7 bases, and the junction held 7 bases outside the gene matches. CDR3 loop: CASRTTGVGEKLFF. The CDR3 nucleotides read TGTGCCAGCAGGACGACAGGGGTCGGTGAAAAACTGTTTTTT.

The rearrangement uses TRBV15 and TRBJ2-5; TRBD2 aligns across 10 bases. V shed 5 bases and J 4 bases; nucleotides not matched to a gene: 4. The CDR3 runs 14 residues. Germline V gene data show CDR1 as LNHNV and CDR2 as YYDKDF (reference sequence). CDR3 DNA sequence: TGTGCCACCAGCGTAAGGACTAGCGGAGAGACCCAGTACTTC. This gives the protein CATSVRTSGETQYF.

The V call is TRBV12-1, the J call TRBJ2-7; the table gives TRBD2 as D, unverified against the DNA. TRBV12-1 is a pseudogene segment. The CDR3 has 15 residues. CDR3 region: CASSGETSGSWEQYF. The DNA of the CDR3 is TGTGCCAGCAGCGGCGAGACTAGCGGGAGTTGGGAGCAGTACTTC.